This T cell receptor beta chain was observed in a study of early T cells in non-severe SARS-CoV-2 infection (dated by TCRdb to the early 2020s). Regarding the study in general: Because TCR sequencing was done on bulk RNA from unsorted whole blood, the alpha and beta chains could not be paired.

Study-level results and caveats: VDJdb matching was skewed toward anti-spike CD8 responses and likely underestimated virus-specific expansions, missing private and CD4 specificities.

To prepare the library, 5' RACE was applied. Sequencing instrument: NextSeq 500. In the TCR library protocol, unique molecular identifiers were attached to individual cDNA molecules to correct for PCR bias and sequencing error. Both TCR alpha and beta chains were sequenced, and tight co-correlation was observed between alpha and beta sequence abundances in each sample. The source study handled its data this way. Decombinator V4 was used to annotate the V gene, J gene and CDR3 of the TCR sequences. TCRs were defined as expanded if a significant change between any two time points was detected under a Poisson model with p below 0.0001. Abundances of TCRs were expressed as counts per million after normalisation to the total number of TCRs sequenced in each sample. TRAV1-2 paired with TRAJ12, TRAJ20 or TRAJ33 defined MAIT TCRs, while TRAV10 paired with TRAJ18 defined iNKT TCRs. VDJdb, accessed 1 November 2021, was searched for CMV, EBV and SARS-CoV-2 annotated TCRs, excluding TCRs annotated for multiple antigens. TCRdb applied fastp at Q25 and MiXCR to the public reads, then kept only in-frame beta chains. CDR3 protein sequences are deduplicated, and each keeps its most common genes and DNA. These V and J calls rely on TCRdb rather than the paper's analysis. Here the sample has tens of thousands of distinct CDR3 sequences; 2.5% to 3.5% occur a single time. In total, the top ten clones hold approximately 0.72% of the sample.

This clonotype was observed at least ten times. Its antigen is not yet known. Base quality data are lacking; no much larger clone is found one base away. A case-control design nested within a healthcare worker cohort in London, UK, was used, with weekly nasopharyngeal swab PCR tests and blood sampling performed. Healthcare workers were recruited between 23 and 31 March 2020, during the week of the UK lockdown, and were followed weekly for up to about 15 weeks. Measured from the cysteine to the phenylalanine, the CDR3 is 17 residues long. Only CDR3 DNA is held: 51 bases, read in frame from base 1. Sequences SGHNT (CDR1) and YYREEE (CDR2) are obtained from the germline V gene (reference sequence). At the junction V is shortened by 0 bases and J by 7 bases; bases outside the gene matches: 9.

The clonotype originates from an adult who was a healthcare worker with PCR-confirmed SARS-CoV-2 infection or an uninfected control (not recorded which). The material sequenced was whole blood. The chain couples TRBV5-4 to TRBJ2-1, with TRBD2 matching 11 junction bases. The DNA reads as follows: TGTGCCAGCAGCTTGGACAACCTAGCGGGGGGCATTAATGAGCAGTTCTTC. This is translated as CASSLDNLAGGINEQFF.